This T cell receptor (beta chain) was obtained from a study of T cell responses to AZD1222 COVID-19 vaccine. Study outcomes and limitations: Spike-wide vaccine-associated CD4 TCRs dominated at 160-218 and 743-854.

Trimming pared 6 bases from V and 9 bases from J, leaving 13 bases between. From germline, CDR1 is SGHKS and CDR2 YYEKEE (reference sequence). This CDR3 spans 13 amino acids. Concerning this clone itself: Its antigen is unknown.

Using immunoSEQ multiplex PCR, the repertoire was profiled, and TCRdb retains in-frame clones only, with some absent. The sample holds 150,000 or so clones, about nine tenths seen once. The V and J genes are TRBV5-5 and TRBJ1-6; D ambiguous. The input for sequencing was peripheral blood, taken on day 0 of AZD1222 vaccination. The receptor's source is an adult in good health. CDR3 in DNA: TGTGCCAGCAATCAGGCTGTCAGTTCACCCCTCCACTTT. It yields the protein CASNQAVSSPLHF.